This TCR beta chain is drawn from a study of blood T cell repertoires in COVID-19. In the study overall: Sample material is recorded as cDNA or gDNA derived from T cells, B-cell-depleted T cells, or PBMCs.

In the authors' methods: Estimation of nucleated cell counts relied on the amplification of reference gene primers. Clones were read by immunoSEQ multiplex PCR, and TCRdb kept only the in-frame ones, dropping some. The DNA gave D and trimming, while V, J and clone size come from that table. The top ten clones hold approximately 6% of a sample with about 160,000 clones, about 84% of them seen once. The CDR3 loop spans 13 amino acids. The germline V gene encodes CDR1 MDHEN and CDR2 SYDVKM. V shed 8 bases and J 2 bases; nucleotides not matched to a gene: 6. There are a few counts of this clone. Participants spanned ages about 18 to 95 years and resided in 20 to 30 US areas.

The chain combines TRBV28 with TRBJ2-7; 7 bases line up with TRBD1. The TCR comes from a man aged 35-49 years who had recovered from COVID-19. Sequenced sample: PBMCs or T cells enriched from blood (not recorded which). The CDR3 nucleotides read TGTGCCAGCTCACGGGGACAGCCCTACGAGCAGTACTTC. Its translation is CASSRGQPYEQYF.